This TCR beta chain emerged from a study of response to subunit inactivated influenza vaccine. Trimming took 1 base from V and 6 from J, leaving 10 bases between them. Per germline, CDR1 SGHTA and CDR2 FQGNSA. CDR3 length equals 14 residues. This clonotype was counted many times. Its matching antigen is unknown. Each CDR3 protein is one row after TCRdb ran MiXCR on the RT-PCR reads. Among about 480,000 distinct CDR3 sequences listed, 13% were seen once. Study-wide results and limits: The authors suggested that few new T cells are recruited per seasonal influenza vaccination.

The rearrangement joins TRBV7-2 to TRBJ1-5; D is uncertain. Here the sequenced sample was PBMCs from blood, taken roughly 48 days after vaccination. This receptor was taken from a man between 50 and 59 years old who received an inactivated influenza vaccine. This CDR3 reads CASSLVPSPQPQHF. The CDR3 bases are TGTGCCAGCAGCTTAGTTCCCTCGCCTCAGCCCCAGCATTTT.